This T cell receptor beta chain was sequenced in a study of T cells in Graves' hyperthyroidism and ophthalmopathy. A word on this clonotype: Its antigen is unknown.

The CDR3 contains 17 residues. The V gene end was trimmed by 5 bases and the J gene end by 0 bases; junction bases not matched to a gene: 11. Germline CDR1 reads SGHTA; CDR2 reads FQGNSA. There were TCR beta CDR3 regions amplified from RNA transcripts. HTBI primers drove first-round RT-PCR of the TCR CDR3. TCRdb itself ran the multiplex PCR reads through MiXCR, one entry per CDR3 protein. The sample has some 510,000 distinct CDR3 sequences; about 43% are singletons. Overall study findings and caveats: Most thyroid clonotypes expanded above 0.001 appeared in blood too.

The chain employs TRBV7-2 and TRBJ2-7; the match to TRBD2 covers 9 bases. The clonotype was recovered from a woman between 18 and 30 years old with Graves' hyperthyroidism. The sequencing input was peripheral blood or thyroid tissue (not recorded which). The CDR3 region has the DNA TGTGCCAGCAGCCTTGGGACTAGCAGTTTGGACTCCTACGAGCAGTACTTC. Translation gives CASSLGTSSLDSYEQYF.